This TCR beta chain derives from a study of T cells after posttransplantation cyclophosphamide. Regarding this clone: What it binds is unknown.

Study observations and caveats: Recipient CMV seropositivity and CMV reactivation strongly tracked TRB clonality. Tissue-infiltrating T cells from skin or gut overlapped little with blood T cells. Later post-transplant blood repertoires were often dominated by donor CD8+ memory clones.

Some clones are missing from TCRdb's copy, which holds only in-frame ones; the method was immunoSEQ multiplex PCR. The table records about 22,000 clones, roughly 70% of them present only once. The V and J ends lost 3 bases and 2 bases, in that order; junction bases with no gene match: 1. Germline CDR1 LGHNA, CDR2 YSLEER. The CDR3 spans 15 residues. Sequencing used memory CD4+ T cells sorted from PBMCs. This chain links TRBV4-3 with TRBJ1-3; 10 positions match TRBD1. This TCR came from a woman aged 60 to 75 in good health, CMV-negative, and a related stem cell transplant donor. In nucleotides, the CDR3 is TGCGCCAGCAGCCAGGGACAGGGGCCTGGAAACACCATATATTTT. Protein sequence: CASSQGQGPGNTIYF.